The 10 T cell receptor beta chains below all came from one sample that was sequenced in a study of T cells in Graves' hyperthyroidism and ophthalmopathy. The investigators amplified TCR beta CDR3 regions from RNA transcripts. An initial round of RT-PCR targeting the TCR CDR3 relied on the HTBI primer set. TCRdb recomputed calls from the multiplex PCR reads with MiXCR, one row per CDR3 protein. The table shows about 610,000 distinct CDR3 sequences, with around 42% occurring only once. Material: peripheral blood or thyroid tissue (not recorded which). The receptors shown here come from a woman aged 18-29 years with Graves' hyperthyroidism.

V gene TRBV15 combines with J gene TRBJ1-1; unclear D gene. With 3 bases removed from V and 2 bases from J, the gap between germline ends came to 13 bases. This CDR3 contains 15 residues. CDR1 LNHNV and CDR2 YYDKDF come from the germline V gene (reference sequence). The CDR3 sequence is CATSSLVLGNTEAFF. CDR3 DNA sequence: TGTGCCACCAGCAGCTTAGTATTGGGCAACACTGAAGCTTTCTTT.

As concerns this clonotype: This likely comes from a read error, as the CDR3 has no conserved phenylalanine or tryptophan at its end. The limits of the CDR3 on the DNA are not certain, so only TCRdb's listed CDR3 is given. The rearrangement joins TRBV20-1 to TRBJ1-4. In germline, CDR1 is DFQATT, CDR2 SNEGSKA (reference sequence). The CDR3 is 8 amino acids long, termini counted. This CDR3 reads CSAQLVNY.

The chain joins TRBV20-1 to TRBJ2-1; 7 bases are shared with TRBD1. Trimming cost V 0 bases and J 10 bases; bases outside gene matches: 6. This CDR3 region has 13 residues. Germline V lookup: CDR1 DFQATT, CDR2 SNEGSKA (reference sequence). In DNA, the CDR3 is TGCAGTGCTAGAGATCCTGGGACAGCGGAGCAGTTCTTC. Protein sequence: CSARDPGTAEQFF.

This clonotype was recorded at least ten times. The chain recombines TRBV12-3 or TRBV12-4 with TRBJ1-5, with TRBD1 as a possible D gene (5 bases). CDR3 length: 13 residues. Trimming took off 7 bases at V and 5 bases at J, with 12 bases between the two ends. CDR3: CASTRGRYQPQHF. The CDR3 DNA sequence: TGTGCCAGCACTCGGGGGAGGTATCAGCCCCAGCATTTT.

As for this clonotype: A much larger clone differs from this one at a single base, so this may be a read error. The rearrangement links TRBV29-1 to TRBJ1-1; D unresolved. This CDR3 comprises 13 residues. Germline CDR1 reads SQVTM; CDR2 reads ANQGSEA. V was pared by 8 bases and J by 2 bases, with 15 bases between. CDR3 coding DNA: TGCAGCTCCCGGGGTACTAAAAACACTGAAGCTTTCTTT. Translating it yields CSSRGTKNTEAFF. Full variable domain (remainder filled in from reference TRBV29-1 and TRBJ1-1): SAVISQKPSRDICQRGTSLTIQCQVDSQVTMMFWYRQQPGQSLTLIATANQGSEATYESGFVIDKFPISRPNLTFSTLTVSNMSPEDSSIYLCSSRGTKNTEAFFGQGTRLTVV.

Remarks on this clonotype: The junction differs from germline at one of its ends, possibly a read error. The CDR3 spells CASKFLAEYNEQFF. As DNA, the CDR3 is TGCGCCAGCAAGTTCTTAGCGGAATACAATGAGCAGTTCTTC. The rearrangement joins TRBV9 to TRBJ2-1, with a possible D match to TRBD2 (6 bases). Per the germline V gene, CDR1 is SGDLS and CDR2 is YYNGEE. The CDR3 spans 14 residues.

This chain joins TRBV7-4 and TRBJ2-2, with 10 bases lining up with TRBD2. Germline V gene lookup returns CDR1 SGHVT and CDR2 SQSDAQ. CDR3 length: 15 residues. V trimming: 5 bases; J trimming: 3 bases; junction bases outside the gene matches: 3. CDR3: CASSKLAGYTGELFF. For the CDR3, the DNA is TGTGCCAGCAGCAAACTAGCGGGGTACACCGGGGAGCTGTTTTTT.

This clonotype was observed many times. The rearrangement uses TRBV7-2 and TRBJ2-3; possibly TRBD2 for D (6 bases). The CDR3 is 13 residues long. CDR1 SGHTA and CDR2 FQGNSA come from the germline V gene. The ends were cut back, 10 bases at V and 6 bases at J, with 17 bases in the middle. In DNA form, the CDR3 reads TGTGCCACCGCTGAACAGGAGGGTGATACGCAGTATTTT. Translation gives CATAEQEGDTQYF.

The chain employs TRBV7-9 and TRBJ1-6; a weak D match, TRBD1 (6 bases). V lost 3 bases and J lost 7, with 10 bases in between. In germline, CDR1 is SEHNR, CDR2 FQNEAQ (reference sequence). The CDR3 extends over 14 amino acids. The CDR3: CASSFWGANSPLHF. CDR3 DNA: TGTGCCAGCAGCTTCTGGGGGGCCAATTCACCCCTCCACTTT.

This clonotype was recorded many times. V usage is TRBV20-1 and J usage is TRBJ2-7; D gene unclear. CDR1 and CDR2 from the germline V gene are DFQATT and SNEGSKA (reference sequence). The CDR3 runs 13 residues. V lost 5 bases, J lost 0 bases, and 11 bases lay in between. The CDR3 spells CSAAGQPSYEQYF. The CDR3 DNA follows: TGCAGTGCTGCCGGCCAGCCCTCCTACGAGCAGTACTTC.